The 11 T cell receptor beta chains below all came from one sample that was sequenced in a study of T cells after yellow fever vaccination. Via MiXCR, TCRdb re-called the 5' RACE reads, giving one row per CDR3 protein. Of fewer than 500,000 distinct CDR3 sequences in the sample, roughly 20% were seen once. This sample comprised PBMCs, obtained before the yellow fever booster vaccination. The receptors were sampled from a man between 18 and 29 years old who received the YFV17D yellow fever vaccine.

The CDR3 loop is CSAPRTSGGPGEQYF. The DNA of the CDR3 is TGCAGTGCTCCGAGGACTAGCGGGGGTCCCGGCGAGCAGTACTTC. The V gene is TRBV20-1, the J gene TRBJ2-7, with TRBD2 matching over 13 bases. Germline V lookup: CDR1 DFQATT, CDR2 SNEGSKA (reference sequence). The CDR3 has 15 amino acids. Trimming cost V 5 bases and J 6 bases; bases outside gene matches: 10.

This clonotype was recorded a few times. The chain is built from TRBV12-3 or TRBV12-4 and TRBJ1-1; perhaps TRBD1 as D (5 bases). V was pared by 3 bases and J by 3 bases, with 8 bases between. The CDR3 extends over 13 amino acids. The chain's CDR3 is CASSFQGDTEAFF. DNA of the CDR3: TGTGCCAGCAGTTTCCAGGGAGACACTGAAGCTTTCTTT.

The table lists this clonotype with a few counts. The genes are TRBV11-2 and TRBJ2-3; D remains ambiguous. Trimming pared 1 base from V and 2 bases from J, leaving 13 bases between. CDR1 and CDR2 (germline): SGHAT, FQNNGV. The CDR3 length is 16 residues. Written as DNA, the CDR3 is TGTGCCAGCAGCTTAGGACGCGCCATCACCACAGATACGCAGTATTTT. This codes for CASSLGRAITTDTQYF.

In this sample, this clonotype turned up a few times. J is TRBJ2-1 and V is TRBV20-1; the D gene is possibly TRBD2 (5 bases). The germline V and J ends were trimmed by 1 base and 7 bases, with 14 bases remaining between them. This CDR3 is 14 amino acids long. The germline gives CDR1 DFQATT, CDR2 SNEGSKA (reference sequence). The CDR3 region has the DNA TGCAGTGCTAGAGGGGCATATGAGGGTAATGAGCAGTTCTTC. It codes for CSARGAYEGNEQFF.

The V gene is TRBV6-2 or TRBV6-3, the J gene TRBJ2-2, with D possibly TRBD2 on 6 matching bases. Germline CDR1 and CDR2: MNHEY and SVGEGT. This CDR3 region has 16 residues. V lost 6 bases to trimming and J lost 3 bases, with 17 bases between them. The CDR3 DNA sequence: TGTGCCAGCAGACACAGAGGGACTTTCTACACCGGGGAGCTGTTTTTT. Its protein is CASRHRGTFYTGELFF.

This clonotype was seen a handful of times. The chain recombines TRBV7-9 with TRBJ2-5; D possibly corresponds to TRBD2 (5 bases). The germline V and J ends were trimmed by 5 bases and 2 bases, with 15 bases remaining between them. The CDR3 contains 15 residues. The germline V gene has CDR1 SEHNR and CDR2 FQNEAQ (reference sequence). In DNA form, the CDR3 reads TGTGCCAGCAGCCGTTCGGAGGAACGGCAAGAGACCCAGTACTTC. Translated: CASSRSEERQETQYF. Supplemented by reference TRBV7-9 and TRBJ2-5, the full variable domain reads DTGVSQNPRHKITKRGQNVTFRCDPISEHNRLYWYRQTLGQGPEFLTYFQNEAQLEKSRLLSDRFSAERPKGSFSTLEIQRTEQGDSAMYLCASSRSEERQETQYFGPGTRLLVL.

This clonotype was counted between two and nine times. The V gene is TRBV20-1, the J gene TRBJ2-3; D is ambiguous. The germline V and J ends were trimmed by 6 bases and 6 bases, with 7 bases remaining between them. Germline V gene lookup returns CDR1 DFQATT and CDR2 SNEGSKA (reference sequence). The CDR3 has 10 amino acids. Written as DNA, the CDR3 is TGCAGTGCCCCACTTGATACGCAGTATTTT. This codes for CSAPLDTQYF.

The gene calls are TRBV6-2 or TRBV6-3 and TRBJ1-5; TRBD1 is a possible D gene (6 bases). V dropped 0 bases and J dropped 6 bases, with 12 bases sitting between them. The V gene's germline CDR1 is MNHEY and CDR2 SVGEGT. CDR3 length equals 15 residues. CDR3 nucleotides: TGTGCCAGCAGTTACTCTCCGACAGGTGGTCAGCCCCAGCATTTT. Residues: CASSYSPTGGQPQHF.

The chain has TRBV7-8 and TRBJ1-1, with a weak D call TRBD1 (5 bases). V shed 5 bases and J shed 8 bases, with 15 bases lying between them. Germline V gene lookup returns CDR1 SGHVS and CDR2 FQNEAQ. This CDR3 is 13 amino acids long. The CDR3 is CASSPGTWMEAFF. The CDR3 DNA follows: TGTGCCAGCAGCCCGGGGACTTGGATGGAAGCTTTCTTT. The complete variable domain, with remaining parts taken from reference TRBV7-8 and TRBJ1-1, reads GAGVSQSPRYKVAKRGQDVALRCDPISGHVSLFWYQQALGQGPEFLTYFQNEAQLDKSGLPSDRFFAERPEGSVSTLKIQRTQQEDSAVYLCASSPGTWMEAFFGQGTRLTVV.

This clonotype was counted only a few times. The V gene is TRBV4-1, the J gene TRBJ2-7, with 9 bases fitting TRBD1. Germline lookup yields CDR1 MGHRA and CDR2 YSYEKL. V shed 4 bases and J 1 base; nucleotides not matched to a gene: 2. CDR3 size: 14 residues. DNA for the CDR3: TGCGCCAGCAGCCGGACAGGGGCTTCCTACGAGCAGTACTTC. This translates into CASSRTGASYEQYF.

This chain uses TRBV12-3 or TRBV12-4 with TRBJ1-6; D unclear. Trimming cost V 6 bases and J 4 bases, with 4 bases left between them. This CDR3 spans 12 amino acids. Written as DNA, the CDR3 is TGTGCCAGCAGCAGATATAATTCACCCCTCCACTTT. This codes for CASSRYNSPLHF.